Detailed here is one T cell receptor beta chain. The antigen is undetermined. The table came from immunoSEQ multiplex PCR; TCRdb's copy has only in-frame clones and leaves some out. Altogether around 85,000 clones are present, roughly nine tenths being singletons, with the ten largest covering 1.6%. The data stem from a study of OX40 agonist ivuxolimab in advanced cancers. Study-level results: Several nonresponders also turned out to have low normalized T-cell clonal expansion.

Material: CD4+ or CD8+ T cells sorted from blood, obtained in a trial of the OX40 agonist ivuxolimab. The clonotype comes from an adult with an advanced solid tumor such as melanoma, head and neck, liver or kidney cancer.

The CDR3 protein is CSVEYTRDRGGNQPQHF. The CDR3 nucleotides are TGCAGCGTTGAATACACCCGGGACAGGGGAGGCAATCAGCCCCAGCATTTT. The chain uses TRBV29-1 and TRBJ1-5; 10 bases map to TRBD1. Germline CDR1 is SQVTM and CDR2 is ANQGSEA. V lost 2 bases to trimming and J lost 2 bases; unmatched junction nucleotides: 9. The CDR3 extends over 17 amino acids.